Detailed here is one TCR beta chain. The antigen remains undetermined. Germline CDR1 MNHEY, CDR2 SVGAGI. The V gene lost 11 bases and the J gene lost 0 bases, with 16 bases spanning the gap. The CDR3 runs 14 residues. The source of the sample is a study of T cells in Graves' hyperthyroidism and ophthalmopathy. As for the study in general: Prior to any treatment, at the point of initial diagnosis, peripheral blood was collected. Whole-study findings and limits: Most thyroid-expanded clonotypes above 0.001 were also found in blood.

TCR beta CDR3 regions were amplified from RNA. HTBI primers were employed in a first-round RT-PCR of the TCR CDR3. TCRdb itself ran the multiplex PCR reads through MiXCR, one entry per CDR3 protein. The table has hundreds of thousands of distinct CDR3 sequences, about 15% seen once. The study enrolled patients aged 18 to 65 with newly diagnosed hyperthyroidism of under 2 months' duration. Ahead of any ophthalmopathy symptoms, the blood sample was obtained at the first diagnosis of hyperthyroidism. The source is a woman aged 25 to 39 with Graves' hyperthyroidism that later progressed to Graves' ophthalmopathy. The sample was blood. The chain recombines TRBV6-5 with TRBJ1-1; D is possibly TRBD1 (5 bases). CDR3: CACRYGGLNTEAFF. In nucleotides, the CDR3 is TGTGCCTGTAGGTACGGGGGGTTGAACACTGAAGCTTTCTTT.